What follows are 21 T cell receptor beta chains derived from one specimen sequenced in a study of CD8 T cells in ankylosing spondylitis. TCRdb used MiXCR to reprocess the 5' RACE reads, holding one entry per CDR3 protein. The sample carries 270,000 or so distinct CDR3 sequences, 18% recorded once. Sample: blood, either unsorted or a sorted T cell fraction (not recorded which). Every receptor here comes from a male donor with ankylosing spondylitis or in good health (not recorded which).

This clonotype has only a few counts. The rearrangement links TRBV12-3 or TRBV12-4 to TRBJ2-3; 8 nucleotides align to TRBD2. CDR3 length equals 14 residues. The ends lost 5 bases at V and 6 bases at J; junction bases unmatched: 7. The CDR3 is CASSQRESGDTQYF. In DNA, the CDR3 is TGTGCCAGCAGTCAGCGGGAGTCAGGGGATACGCAGTATTTT.

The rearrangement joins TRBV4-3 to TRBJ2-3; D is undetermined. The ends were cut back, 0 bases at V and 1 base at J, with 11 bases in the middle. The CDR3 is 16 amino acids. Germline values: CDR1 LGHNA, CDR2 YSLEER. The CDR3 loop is CASSQEEDFGTDTQYF. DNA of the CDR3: TGCGCCAGCAGCCAAGAGGAAGACTTTGGCACAGATACGCAGTATTTT.

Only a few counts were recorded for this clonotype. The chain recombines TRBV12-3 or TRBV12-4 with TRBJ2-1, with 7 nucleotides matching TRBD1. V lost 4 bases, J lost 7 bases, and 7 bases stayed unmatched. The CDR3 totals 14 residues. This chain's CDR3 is CASSSGGRGNEQFF. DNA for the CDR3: TGTGCCAGCAGTTCAGGGGGTAGAGGGAATGAGCAGTTCTTC.

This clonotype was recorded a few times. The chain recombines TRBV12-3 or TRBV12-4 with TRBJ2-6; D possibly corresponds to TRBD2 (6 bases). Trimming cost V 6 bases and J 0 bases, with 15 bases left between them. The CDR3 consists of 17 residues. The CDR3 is CASSLRDWISGANVLTF. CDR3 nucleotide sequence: TGTGCCAGCAGCCTCCGGGACTGGATCTCTGGGGCCAACGTCCTGACTTTC.

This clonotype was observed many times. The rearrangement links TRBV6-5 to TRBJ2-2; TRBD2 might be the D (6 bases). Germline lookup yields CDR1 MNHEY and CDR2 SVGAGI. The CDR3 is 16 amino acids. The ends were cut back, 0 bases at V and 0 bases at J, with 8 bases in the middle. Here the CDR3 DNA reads TGTGCCAGCAGTTACTCGGGAGGTTCGAACACCGGGGAGCTGTTTTTT. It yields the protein CASSYSGGSNTGELFF.

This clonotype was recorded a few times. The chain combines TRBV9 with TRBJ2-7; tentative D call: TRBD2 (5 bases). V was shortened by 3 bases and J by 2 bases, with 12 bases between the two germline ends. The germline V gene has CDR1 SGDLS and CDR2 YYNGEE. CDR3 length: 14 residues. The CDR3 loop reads CASSGTGIPYEQYF. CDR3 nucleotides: TGTGCCAGCAGCGGGACTGGAATACCCTACGAGCAGTACTTC.

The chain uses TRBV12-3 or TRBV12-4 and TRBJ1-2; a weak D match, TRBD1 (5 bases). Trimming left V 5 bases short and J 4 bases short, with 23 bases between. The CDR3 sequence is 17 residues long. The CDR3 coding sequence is TGTGCCAGCAGTCCCTTTCCCCCTTCAGGGTTCAGCTATGGCTACACCTTC. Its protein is CASSPFPPSGFSYGYTF.

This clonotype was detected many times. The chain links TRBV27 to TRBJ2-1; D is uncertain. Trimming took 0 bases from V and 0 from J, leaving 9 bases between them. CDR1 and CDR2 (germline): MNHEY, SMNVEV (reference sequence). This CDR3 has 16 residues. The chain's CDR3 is CASSLSPGSSYNEQFF. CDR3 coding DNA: TGTGCCAGCAGTTTATCCCCAGGCAGCTCCTACAATGAGCAGTTCTTC.

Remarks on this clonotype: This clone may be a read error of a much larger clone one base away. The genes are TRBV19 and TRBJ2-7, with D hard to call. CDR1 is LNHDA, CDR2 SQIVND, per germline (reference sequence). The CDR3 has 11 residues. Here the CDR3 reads CTSSIGYEQYF. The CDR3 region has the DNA TGTACCAGTAGTATCGGGTACGAGCAGTACTTC.

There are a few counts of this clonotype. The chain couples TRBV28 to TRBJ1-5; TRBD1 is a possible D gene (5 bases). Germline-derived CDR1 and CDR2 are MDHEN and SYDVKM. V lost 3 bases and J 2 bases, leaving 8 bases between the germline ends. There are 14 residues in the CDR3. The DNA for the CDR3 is TGTGCCAGCAGTTTGACAGACGGCAATCAGCCCCAGCATTTT. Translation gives CASSLTDGNQPQHF.

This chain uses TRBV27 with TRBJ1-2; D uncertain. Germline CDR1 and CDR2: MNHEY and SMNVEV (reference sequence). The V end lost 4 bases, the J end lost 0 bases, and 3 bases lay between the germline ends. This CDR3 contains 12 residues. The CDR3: CASSSTNYGYTF. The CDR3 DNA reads TGTGCCAGCAGTTCCACTAACTATGGCTACACCTTC.

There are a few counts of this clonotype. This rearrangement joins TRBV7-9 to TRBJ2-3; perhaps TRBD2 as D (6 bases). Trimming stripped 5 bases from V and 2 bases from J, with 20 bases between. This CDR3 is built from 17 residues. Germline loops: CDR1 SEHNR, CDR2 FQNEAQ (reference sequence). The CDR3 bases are TGTGCCAGCAGCCCCCTGGGGCTAGCGTGGGCCACAGATACGCAGTATTTT. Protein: CASSPLGLAWATDTQYF.

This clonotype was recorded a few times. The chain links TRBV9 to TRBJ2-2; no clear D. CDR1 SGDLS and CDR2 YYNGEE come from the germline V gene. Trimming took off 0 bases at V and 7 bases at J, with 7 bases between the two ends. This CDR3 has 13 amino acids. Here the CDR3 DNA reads TGTGCCAGCAGCGTAGAAATTAGCGGGGAGCTGTTTTTT. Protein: CASSVEISGELFF.

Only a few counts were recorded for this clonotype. The DNA of the CDR3 is TGTGCCAGCAGCCAAGGGGGGGTGGGTGGCACTGAAGCTTTCTTT. The encoded protein is CASSQGGVGGTEAFF. J is TRBJ1-1 and V is TRBV3-1, with TRBD1 as a possible D gene (5 bases). This CDR3 is 15 amino acids long. Between the trimmed V and J ends, which lost 1 base and 4 bases, there was a span of 13 bases. CDR1 and CDR2 (germline): LGHDT, YNNKEL (reference sequence). Full variable domain (outside the CDR3, taken from reference TRBV3-1 and TRBJ1-1): DTAVSQTPKYLVTQMGNDKSIKCEQNLGHDTMYWYKQDSKKFLKIMFSYNNKELIINETVPNRFSPKSPDKAHLNLHINSLELGDSAVYFCASSQGGVGGTEAFFGQGTRLTVV.

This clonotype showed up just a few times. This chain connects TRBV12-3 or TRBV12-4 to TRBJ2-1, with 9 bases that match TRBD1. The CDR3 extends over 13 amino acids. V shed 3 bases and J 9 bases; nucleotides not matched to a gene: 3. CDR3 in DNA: TGTGCCAGCAGTTTCGGGACAGGGTTTGAGCAGTTCTTC. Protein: CASSFGTGFEQFF.

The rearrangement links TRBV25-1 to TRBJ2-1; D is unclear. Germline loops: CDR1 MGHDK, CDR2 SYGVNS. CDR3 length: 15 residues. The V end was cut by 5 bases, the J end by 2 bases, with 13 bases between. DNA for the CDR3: TGTGCCAGCAGTCACCTTGGGCAGGCCTACAATGAGCAGTTCTTC. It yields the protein CASSHLGQAYNEQFF.

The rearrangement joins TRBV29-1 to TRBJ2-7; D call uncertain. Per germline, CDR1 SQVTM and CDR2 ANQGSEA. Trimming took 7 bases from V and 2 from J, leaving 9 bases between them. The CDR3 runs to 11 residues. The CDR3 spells CSAGGAYEQYF. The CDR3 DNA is TGCAGCGCCGGCGGAGCCTACGAGCAGTACTTC.

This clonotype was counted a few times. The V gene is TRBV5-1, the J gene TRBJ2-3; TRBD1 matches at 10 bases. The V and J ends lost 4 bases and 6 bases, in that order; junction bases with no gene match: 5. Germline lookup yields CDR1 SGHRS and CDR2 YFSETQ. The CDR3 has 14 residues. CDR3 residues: CASSHGQGVDTQYF. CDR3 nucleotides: TGCGCCAGCAGCCACGGACAGGGGGTGGATACGCAGTATTTT. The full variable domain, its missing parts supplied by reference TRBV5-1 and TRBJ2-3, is KAGVTQTPRYLIKTRGQQVTLSCSPISGHRSVSWYQQTPGQGLQFLFEYFSETQRNKGNFPGRFSGRQFSNSRSEMNVSTLELGDSALYLCASSHGQGVDTQYFGPGTRLTVL.

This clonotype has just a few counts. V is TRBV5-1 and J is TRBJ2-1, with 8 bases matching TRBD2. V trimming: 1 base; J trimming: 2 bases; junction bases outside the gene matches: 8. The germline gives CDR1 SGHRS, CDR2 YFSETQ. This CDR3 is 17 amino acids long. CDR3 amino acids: CASSLWALAETYNEQFF. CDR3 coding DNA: TGCGCCAGCAGCTTGTGGGCACTAGCGGAGACCTACAATGAGCAGTTCTTC.

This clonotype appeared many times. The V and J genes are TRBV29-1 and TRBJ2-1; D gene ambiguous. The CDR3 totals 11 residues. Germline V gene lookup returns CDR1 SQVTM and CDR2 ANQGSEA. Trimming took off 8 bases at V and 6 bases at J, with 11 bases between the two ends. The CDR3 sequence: CSLFHGNEQFF. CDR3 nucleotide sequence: TGCAGCTTGTTCCATGGCAATGAGCAGTTCTTC.

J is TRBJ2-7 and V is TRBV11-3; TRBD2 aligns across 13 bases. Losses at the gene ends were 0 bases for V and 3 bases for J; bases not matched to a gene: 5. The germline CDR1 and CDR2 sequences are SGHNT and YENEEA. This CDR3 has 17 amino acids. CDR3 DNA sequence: TGTGCCAGCAGCTTAGAGGGGACTAGCGGGAAAGACTACGAGCAGTACTTC. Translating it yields CASSLEGTSGKDYEQYF.